Detailed here is one TCR beta chain. Germline CDR1 is LGHNA and CDR2 is YSLEER. V was trimmed by 0 bases and J by 8 bases, leaving 13 bases between them. CDR3 size: 15 residues. The source of the sample is a study of blood T cell repertoires in COVID-19. Study overall: T cells, B-cell-depleted T cells, or PBMCs provided the cDNA or gDNA that served as material.

This table comes from immunoSEQ multiplex PCR, and its TCRdb copy is limited to in-frame clones, with some not included. The sample lists over 200,000 clones, 83% occurring once. The specimen was peripheral blood. The chain carries TRBV4-3 and TRBJ1-4, with D uncertain. The receptor was isolated from a woman in her twenties or thirties with COVID-19, enrolled during active disease. CDR3 sequence reads: CASSQESGRAEKLFF. The CDR3 coding sequence is TGCGCCAGCAGCCAAGAGTCGGGGAGAGCGGAAAAACTGTTTTTT.